The sequence of this TCR beta chain was determined in a study of CD8 T cells in Susac syndrome. CDR1 is MNHNS and CDR2 is SASEGT in the germline V gene. The CDR3 is 18 amino acids. V lost 5 bases and J lost 0; bases outside the gene matches: 8. A quantity of about 0.45 to 1 ug RNA underwent reverse transcription using random hexamers. Amplification of TCR beta CDR3 was carried out by immunoSEQ multiplex PCR, which covered 54 Vbeta and 13 Jbeta segments. TCRdb itself ran the immunoSEQ multiplex PCR reads through MiXCR, one entry per CDR3 protein. The sample consists of fewer than 350,000 distinct CDR3 sequences, about 82% of them appearing once.

Sequenced material: CD8+ T cells from PBMCs. The clonotype was recovered from a human donor with multiple sclerosis. The V gene is TRBV6-1, the J gene TRBJ2-3, with TRBD2 matching 13 bases. CDR3 amino acids: CASSLWTSGSLSTDTQYF. As DNA, the CDR3 is TGTGCCAGCAGTCTTTGGACTAGCGGGAGTTTGAGCACAGATACGCAGTATTTT.